One TCR beta chain is described in this entry. The antigen is unknown. Trimming stripped 6 bases from V and 4 bases from J, with 9 bases between. This CDR3 spans 12 amino acids. Germline V lookup: CDR1 SNHLY, CDR2 FYNNEI. The sample belongs to a study of T cells in localized non-small cell lung cancer. Profiling relied on immunoSEQ multiplex PCR, and the TCRdb table lists in-frame clones only, not all of them. The sample has about 33,000 clones; roughly 90% are singletons. Study-level findings and limits: There were a median roughly 59 of the top 100 tumor clones appearing in adjacent lung.

The specimen was peripheral blood, collected before any cancer treatment. This receptor was identified in a man aged 40 to 75 with stage I lung adenocarcinoma. The chain has TRBV2 and TRBJ1-2, with D maybe TRBD1 (5 bases). The CDR3 reads CASRTAFYGYTF. The CDR3 DNA follows: TGTGCCAGCAGGACAGCCTTCTATGGCTACACCTTC.